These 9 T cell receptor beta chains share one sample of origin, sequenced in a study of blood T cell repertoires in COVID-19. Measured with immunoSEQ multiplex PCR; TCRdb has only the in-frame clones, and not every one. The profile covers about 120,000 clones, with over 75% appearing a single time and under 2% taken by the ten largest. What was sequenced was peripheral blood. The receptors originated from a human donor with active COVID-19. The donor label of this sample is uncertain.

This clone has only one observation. The CDR3 spells CASSKRQGSYNEQFF. The DNA for the CDR3 is TGCGCCAGCAGCAAAAGACAGGGGTCCTACAATGAGCAGTTCTTC. The chain is built from TRBV5-1 and TRBJ2-1; 8 nucleotides align to TRBD1. This CDR3 has 15 residues. V was pared by 4 bases and J by 1 base, with 4 bases of the junction left unmatched. In germline, CDR1 is SGHRS, CDR2 YFSETQ.

The CDR3 bases are TGTGCCAGCAGCCCCCTGGCTAGCGGGGGGGCTAGTGAGCAGTTCTTC. Its protein is CASSPLASGGASEQFF. The chain couples TRBV3-1 (or the pseudogene TRBV3-2) to TRBJ2-1; 12 bases line up with TRBD2. This CDR3 is built from 16 residues. CDR1 is LGHDT and CDR2 is YNNKEL in the germline V gene (reference sequence). The junction had 10 bases not matched to a gene; V was cut back by 4 bases and J by 9 bases.

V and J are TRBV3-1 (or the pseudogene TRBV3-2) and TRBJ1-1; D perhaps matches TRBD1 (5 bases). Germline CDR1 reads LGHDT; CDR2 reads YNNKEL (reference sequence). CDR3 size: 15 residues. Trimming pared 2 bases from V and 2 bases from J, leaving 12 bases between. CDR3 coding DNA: TGTGCCAGCAGCCAACCGGGACTGACCAACACTGAAGCTTTCTTT. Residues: CASSQPGLTNTEAFF.

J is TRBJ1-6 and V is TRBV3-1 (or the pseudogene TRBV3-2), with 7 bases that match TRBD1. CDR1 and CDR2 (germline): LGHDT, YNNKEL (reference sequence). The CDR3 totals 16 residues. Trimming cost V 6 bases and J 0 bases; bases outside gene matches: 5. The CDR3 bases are TGTGCCAGCAGTCAGGGGGGAAGCTCCTATAATTCACCCCTCCACTTT. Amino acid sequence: CASSQGGSSYNSPLHF.

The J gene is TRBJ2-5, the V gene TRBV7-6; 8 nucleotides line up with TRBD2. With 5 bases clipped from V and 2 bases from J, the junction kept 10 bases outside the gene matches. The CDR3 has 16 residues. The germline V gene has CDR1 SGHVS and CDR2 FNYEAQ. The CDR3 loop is CASSQGLAGLQETQYF. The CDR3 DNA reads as TGTGCCAGCAGCCAAGGACTAGCTGGACTACAAGAGACCCAGTACTTC.

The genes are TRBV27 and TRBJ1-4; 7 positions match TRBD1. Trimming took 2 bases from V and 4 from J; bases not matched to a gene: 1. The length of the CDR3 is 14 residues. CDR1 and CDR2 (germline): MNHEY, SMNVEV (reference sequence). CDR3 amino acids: CASSLQGGNEKLFF. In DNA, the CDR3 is TGTGCCAGCAGTTTACAGGGGGGTAATGAAAAACTGTTTTTT.

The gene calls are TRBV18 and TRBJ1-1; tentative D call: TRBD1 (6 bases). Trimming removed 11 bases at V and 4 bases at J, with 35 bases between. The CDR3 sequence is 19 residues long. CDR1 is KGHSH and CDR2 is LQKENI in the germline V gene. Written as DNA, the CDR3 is TGTGCCTCGTCTTCCACCCGGACACCGGACAGAGTAGAACCCACTGAAGCTTTCTTT. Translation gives CASSSTRTPDRVEPTEAFF.

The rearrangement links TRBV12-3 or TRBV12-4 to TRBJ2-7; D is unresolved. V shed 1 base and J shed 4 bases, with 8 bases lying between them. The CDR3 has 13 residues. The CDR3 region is CASSLEQQYEQYF. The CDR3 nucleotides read TGTGCCAGCAGTTTAGAACAGCAGTACGAGCAGTACTTC.

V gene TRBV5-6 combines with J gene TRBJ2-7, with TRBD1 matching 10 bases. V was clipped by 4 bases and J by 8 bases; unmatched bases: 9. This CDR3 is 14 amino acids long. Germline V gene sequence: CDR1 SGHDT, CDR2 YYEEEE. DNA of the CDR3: TGTGCCAGCAGCCCATCGACAGGGGGCGGACAGCAGTACTTC. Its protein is CASSPSTGGGQQYF.